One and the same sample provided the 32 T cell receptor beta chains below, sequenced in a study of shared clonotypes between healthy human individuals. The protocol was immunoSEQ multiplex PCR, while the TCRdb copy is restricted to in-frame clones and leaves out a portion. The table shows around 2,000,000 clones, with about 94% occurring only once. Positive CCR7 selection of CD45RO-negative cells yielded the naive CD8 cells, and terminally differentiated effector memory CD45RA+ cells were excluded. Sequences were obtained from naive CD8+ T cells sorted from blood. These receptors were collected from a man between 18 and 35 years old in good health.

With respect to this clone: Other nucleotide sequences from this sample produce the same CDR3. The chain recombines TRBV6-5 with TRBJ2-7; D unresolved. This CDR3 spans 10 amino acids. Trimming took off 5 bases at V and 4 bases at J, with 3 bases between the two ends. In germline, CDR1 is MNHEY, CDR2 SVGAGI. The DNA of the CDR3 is TGTGCCAGCAGTCTGTACGAGCAGTACTTC. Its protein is CASSLYEQYF.

The CDR3 reads CASSFQPEGSYNEQFF. CDR3 DNA sequence: TGTGCCAGCAGTTTCCAGCCCGAGGGAAGCTACAATGAGCAGTTCTTC. V gene TRBV28 combines with J gene TRBJ2-1, with D possibly matching TRBD2 (5 bases). Trimming shortened V by 3 bases and J by 3 bases, and 15 bases separated the two germline ends. The CDR3 extends over 16 amino acids. Germline assignment: CDR1 MDHEN and CDR2 SYDVKM. Filled out from reference TRBV28 and TRBJ2-1, the complete variable domain reads DVKVTQSSRYLVKRTGEKVFLECVQDMDHENMFWYRQDPGLGLRLIYFSYDVKMKEKGDIPEGYSVSREKKERFSLILESASTNQTSMYLCASSFQPEGSYNEQFFGPGTRLTVL.

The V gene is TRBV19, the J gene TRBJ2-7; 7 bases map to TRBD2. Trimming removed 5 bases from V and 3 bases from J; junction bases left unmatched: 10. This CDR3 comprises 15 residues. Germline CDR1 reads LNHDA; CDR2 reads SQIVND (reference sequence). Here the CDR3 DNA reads TGTGCCAGTAGTGTTTTCGGGACTACCAACTACGAGCAGTACTTC. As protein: CASSVFGTTNYEQYF.

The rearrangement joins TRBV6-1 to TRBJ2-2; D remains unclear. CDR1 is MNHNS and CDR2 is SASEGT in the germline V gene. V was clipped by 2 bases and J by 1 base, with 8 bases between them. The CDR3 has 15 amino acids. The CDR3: CASSERLLNTGELFF. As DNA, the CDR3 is TGTGCCAGCAGTGAAAGGCTTTTGAACACCGGGGAGCTGTTTTTT.

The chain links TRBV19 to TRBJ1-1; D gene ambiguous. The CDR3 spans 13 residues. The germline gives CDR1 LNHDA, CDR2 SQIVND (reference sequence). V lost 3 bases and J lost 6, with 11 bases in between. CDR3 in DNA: TGTGCCAGTAGTATGGACCACCTCCCTGAAGCTTTCTTT. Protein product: CASSMDHLPEAFF.

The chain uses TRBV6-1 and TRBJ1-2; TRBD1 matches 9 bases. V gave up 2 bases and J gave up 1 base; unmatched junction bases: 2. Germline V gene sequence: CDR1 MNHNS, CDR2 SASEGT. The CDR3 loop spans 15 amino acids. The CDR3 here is CASSEMGQGNYGYTF. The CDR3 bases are TGTGCCAGCAGTGAAATGGGACAGGGTAACTATGGCTACACCTTC.

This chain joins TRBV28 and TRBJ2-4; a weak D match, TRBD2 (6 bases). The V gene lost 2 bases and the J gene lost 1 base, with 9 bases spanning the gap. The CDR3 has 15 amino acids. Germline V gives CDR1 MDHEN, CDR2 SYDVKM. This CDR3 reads CASSLAGSAKNIQYF. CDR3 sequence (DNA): TGTGCCAGCAGTTTAGCGGGGAGTGCCAAAAACATTCAGTACTTC.

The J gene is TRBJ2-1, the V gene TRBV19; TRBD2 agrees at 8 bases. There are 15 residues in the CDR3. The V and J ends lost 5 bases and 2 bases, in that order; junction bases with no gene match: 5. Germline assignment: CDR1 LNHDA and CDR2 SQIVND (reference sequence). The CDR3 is CASSPIAGTYNEQFF. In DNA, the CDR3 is TGTGCCAGTAGTCCCATAGCGGGGACCTACAATGAGCAGTTCTTC.

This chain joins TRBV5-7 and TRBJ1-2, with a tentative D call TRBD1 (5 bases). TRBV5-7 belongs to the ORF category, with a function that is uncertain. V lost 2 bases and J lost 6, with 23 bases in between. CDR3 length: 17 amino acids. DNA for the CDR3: TGTGCCAGCAGCTTTTCAGAGGGGCGAGGCGGGGAGAATGGCTACACCTTC. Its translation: CASSFSEGRGGENGYTF.

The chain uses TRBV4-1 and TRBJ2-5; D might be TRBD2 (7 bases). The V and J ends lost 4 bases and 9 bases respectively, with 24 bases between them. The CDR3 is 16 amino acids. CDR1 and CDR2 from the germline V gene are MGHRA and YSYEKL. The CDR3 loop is CASSLVARGPTWAQYF. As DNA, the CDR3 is TGCGCCAGCAGCCTGGTCGCGCGGGGGCCCACCTGGGCCCAGTACTTC.

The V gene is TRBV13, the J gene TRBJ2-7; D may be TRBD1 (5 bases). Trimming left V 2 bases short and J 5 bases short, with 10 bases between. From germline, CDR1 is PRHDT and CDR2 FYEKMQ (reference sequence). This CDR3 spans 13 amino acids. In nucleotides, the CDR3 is TGTGCCAGCAGCTTAAAATGGGGCGACGAGCAGTACTTC. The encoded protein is CASSLKWGDEQYF.

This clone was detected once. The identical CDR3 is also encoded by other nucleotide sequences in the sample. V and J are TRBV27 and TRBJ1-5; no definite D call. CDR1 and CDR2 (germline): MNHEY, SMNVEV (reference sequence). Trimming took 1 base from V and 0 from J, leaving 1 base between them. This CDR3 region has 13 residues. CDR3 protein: CASSLFSNQPQHF. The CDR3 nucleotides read TGTGCCAGCAGTTTATTTAGCAATCAGCCCCAGCATTTT.

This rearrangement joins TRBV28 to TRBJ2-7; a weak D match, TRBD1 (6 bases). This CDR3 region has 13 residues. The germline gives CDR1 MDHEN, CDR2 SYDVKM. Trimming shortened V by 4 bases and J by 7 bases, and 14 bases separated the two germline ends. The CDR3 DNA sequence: TGTGCCAGCAGTTCTCCCAGGGGAAGAGAGCAGTACTTC. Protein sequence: CASSSPRGREQYF.

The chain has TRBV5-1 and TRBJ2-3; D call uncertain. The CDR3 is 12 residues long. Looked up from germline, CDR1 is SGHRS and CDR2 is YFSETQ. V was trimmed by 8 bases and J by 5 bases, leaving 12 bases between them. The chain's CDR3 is CASRVLGDTQYF. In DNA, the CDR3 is TGCGCCAGTAGGGTCTTAGGAGATACGCAGTATTTT.

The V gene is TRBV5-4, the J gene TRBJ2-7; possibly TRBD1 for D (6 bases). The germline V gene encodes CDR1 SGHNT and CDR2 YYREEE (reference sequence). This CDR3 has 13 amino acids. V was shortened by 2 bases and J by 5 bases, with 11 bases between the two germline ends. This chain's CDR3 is CASSFRAGDEQYF. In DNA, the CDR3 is TGTGCCAGCAGCTTTAGGGCAGGGGACGAGCAGTACTTC.

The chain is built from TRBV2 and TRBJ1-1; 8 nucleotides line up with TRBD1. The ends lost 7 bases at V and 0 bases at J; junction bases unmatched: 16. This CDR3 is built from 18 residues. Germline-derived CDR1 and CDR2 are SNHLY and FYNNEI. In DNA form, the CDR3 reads TGTGCCAGCAACATCCACCAGGGGGCCGGCCGGGTGAACACTGAAGCTTTCTTT. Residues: CASNIHQGAGRVNTEAFF.

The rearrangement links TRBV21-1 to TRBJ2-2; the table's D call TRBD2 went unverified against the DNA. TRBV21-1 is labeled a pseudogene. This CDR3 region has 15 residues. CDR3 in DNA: TGTGCCATCCCCTCCGGGGGACTCAACACCGGGGAGCTGTTTTTT. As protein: CAIPSGGLNTGELFF.

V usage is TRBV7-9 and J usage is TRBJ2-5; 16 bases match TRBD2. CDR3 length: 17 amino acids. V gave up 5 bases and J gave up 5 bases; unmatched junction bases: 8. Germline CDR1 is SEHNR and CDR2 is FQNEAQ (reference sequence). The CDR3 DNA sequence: TGTGCCAGCAGCCTCGGGACTAGCGGGGGGGTACTGGAGACCCAGTACTTC. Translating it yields CASSLGTSGGVLETQYF. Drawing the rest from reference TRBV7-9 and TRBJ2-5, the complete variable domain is DTGVSQNPRHKITKRGQNVTFRCDPISEHNRLYWYRQTLGQGPEFLTYFQNEAQLEKSRLLSDRFSAERPKGSFSTLEIQRTEQGDSAMYLCASSLGTSGGVLETQYFGPGTRLLVL.

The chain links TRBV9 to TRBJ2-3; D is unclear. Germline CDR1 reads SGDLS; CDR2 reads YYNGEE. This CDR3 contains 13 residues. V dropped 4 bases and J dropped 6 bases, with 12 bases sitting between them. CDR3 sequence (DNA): TGTGCCAGCAGCATCAGGACCGCCGATACGCAGTATTTT. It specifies CASSIRTADTQYF.

In DNA, the CDR3 is TGTGCCAGCAGTCACCAGGGGACTAGCGGGTACGAGCAGTACTTC. It codes for CASSHQGTSGYEQYF. This chain links TRBV6-6 with TRBJ2-7; 12 bases fit TRBD2. Germline V gene data show CDR1 as MNHNY and CDR2 as SVGAGI (reference sequence). This CDR3 comprises 15 residues. V shed 5 bases and J 4 bases; nucleotides not matched to a gene: 6.

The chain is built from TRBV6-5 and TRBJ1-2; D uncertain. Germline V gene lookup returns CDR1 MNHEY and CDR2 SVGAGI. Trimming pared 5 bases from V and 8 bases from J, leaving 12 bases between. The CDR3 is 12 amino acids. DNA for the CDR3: TGTGCCAGCAGTGACGGCGTTAAAGGCTACACCTTC. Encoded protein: CASSDGVKGYTF.

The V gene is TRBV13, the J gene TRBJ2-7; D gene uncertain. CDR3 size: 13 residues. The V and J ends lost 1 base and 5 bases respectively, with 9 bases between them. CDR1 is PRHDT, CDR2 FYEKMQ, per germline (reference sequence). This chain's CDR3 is CASSLERSDEQYF. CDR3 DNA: TGTGCCAGCAGCTTAGAGCGTTCCGACGAGCAGTACTTC. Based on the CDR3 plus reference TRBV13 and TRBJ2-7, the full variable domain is AAGVIQSPRHLIKEKRETATLKCYPIPRHDTVYWYQQGPGQDPQFLISFYEKMQSDKGSIPDRFSAQQFSDYHSELNMSSLELGDSALYFCASSLERSDEQYFGPGTRLTVT.

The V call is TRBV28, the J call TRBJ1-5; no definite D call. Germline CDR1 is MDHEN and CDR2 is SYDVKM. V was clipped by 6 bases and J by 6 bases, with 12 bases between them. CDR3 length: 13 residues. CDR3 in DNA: TGTGCCAGCAGCCCAGGTGGCCGTCAGCCCCAGCATTTT. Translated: CASSPGGRQPQHF.

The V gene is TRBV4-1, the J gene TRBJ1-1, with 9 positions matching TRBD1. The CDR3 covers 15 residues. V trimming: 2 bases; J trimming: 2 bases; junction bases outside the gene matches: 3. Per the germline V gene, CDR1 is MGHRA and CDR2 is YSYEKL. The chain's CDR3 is CASSQKTGGNTEAFF. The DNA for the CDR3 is TGCGCCAGCAGCCAAAAGACAGGGGGAAACACTGAAGCTTTCTTT.

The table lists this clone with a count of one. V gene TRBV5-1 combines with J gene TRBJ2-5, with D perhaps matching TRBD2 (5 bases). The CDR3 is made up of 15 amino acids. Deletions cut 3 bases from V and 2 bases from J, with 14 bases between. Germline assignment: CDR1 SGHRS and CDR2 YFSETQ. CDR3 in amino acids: CASSYEGGVQETQYF. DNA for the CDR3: TGCGCCAGCAGCTATGAAGGAGGAGTTCAAGAGACCCAGTACTTC.

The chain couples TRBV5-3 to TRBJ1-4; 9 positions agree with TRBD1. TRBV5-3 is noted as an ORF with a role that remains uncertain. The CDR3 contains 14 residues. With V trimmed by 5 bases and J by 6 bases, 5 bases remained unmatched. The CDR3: CARRVQGAHEKLFF. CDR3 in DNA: TGTGCCAGAAGGGTACAGGGGGCGCATGAAAAACTGTTTTTT.

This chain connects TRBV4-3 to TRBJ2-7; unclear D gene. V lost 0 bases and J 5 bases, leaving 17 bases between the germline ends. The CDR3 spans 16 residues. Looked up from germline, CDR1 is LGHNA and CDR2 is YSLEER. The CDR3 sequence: CASSQDWIVGSHEQYF. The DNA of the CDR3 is TGCGCCAGCAGCCAAGATTGGATCGTAGGTAGCCACGAGCAGTACTTC.

The DNA of the CDR3 is TGTGCCAGCAGTTACTCGGGACAGGGGGCTCGAGGCTACACCTTC. Translation gives CASSYSGQGARGYTF. The V gene is TRBV6-5, the J gene TRBJ1-2; TRBD1 matches at 12 bases. V shed 0 bases and J 8 bases; nucleotides not matched to a gene: 4. This CDR3 has 15 amino acids. The germline gives CDR1 MNHEY, CDR2 SVGAGI.

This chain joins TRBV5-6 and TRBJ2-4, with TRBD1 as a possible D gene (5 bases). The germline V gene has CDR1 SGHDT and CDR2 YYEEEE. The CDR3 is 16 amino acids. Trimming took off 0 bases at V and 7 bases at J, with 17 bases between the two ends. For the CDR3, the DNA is TGTGCCAGCAGCTTGGCTCAGGGCGAAGGAAAGAACATTCAGTACTTC. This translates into CASSLAQGEGKNIQYF.

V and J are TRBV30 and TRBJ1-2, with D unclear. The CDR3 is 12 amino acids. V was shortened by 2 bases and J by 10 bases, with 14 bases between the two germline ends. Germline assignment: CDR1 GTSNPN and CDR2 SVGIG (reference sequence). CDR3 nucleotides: TGTGCCTGGAGTCCCGCCGAGATTAACTACACCTTC. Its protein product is CAWSPAEINYTF.

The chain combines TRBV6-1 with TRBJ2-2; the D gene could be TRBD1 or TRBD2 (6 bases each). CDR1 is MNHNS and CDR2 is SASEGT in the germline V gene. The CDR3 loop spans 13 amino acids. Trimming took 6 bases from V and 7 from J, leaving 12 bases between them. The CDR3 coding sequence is TGTGCCAGCAGGCCGGGGGCTGGCGGGGAGCTGTTTTTT. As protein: CASRPGAGGELFF.

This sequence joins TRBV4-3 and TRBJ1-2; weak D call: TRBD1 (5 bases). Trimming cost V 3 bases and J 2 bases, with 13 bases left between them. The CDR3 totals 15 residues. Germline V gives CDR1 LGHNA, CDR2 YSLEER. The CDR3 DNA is TGCGCCAGCAGCCAGGACCGACAGCTCAACTATGGCTACACCTTC. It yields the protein CASSQDRQLNYGYTF.